What follows are 10 T cell receptor beta chains derived from one specimen sequenced in a study of blood T cell repertoires in COVID-19. The data were produced by immunoSEQ multiplex PCR, yet TCRdb's version contains in-frame clones alone and is incomplete. The table includes over 11,000 clones, about 90% detected once. Material for sequencing was peripheral blood. These receptors were taken from a human donor in a cohort sampled during active COVID-19.

This clone was detected a few times. The rearrangement uses TRBV7-9 and TRBJ2-5; possibly TRBD2 for D (6 bases). Germline V gene lookup returns CDR1 SEHNR and CDR2 FQNEAQ (reference sequence). The CDR3 contains 16 residues. V was trimmed by 1 base and J by 1 base, leaving 13 bases between them. CDR3 nucleotide sequence: TGTGCCAGCAGCTTAGTGGGGGGTCCTCTCCAAGAGACCCAGTACTTC. Protein: CASSLVGGPLQETQYF.

This chain connects TRBV19 to TRBJ1-5, with D possibly matching TRBD1 (5 bases). Germline V gene sequence: CDR1 LNHDA, CDR2 SQIVND (reference sequence). V was trimmed by 7 bases and J by 0 bases, leaving 13 bases between them. The CDR3 loop spans 15 amino acids. DNA of the CDR3: TGTGCCAGTACCCCTGGGGCCTATAGCAATCAGCCCCAGCATTTT. As protein: CASTPGAYSNQPQHF.

The chain recombines TRBV7-6 with TRBJ1-1; a weak D match, TRBD1 (5 bases). The CDR3 consists of 16 residues. The germline gives CDR1 SGHVS, CDR2 FNYEAQ. Trimming removed 5 bases from V and 0 bases from J, with 16 bases in between. Written as DNA, the CDR3 is TGTGCCAGCAGCCAAATTGACAGAACCGTGAACACTGAAGCTTTCTTT. Amino acid sequence: CASSQIDRTVNTEAFF.

The DNA of the CDR3 is TGTGCCAGCAGTTTATCTGTAGCGGGGGGGCAAGAGACCCAGTACTTC. Its translation is CASSLSVAGGQETQYF. The chain combines TRBV27 with TRBJ2-5; 11 bases align to TRBD2. There are 16 residues in the CDR3. The ends lost 0 bases at V and 2 bases at J; junction bases unmatched: 2. The germline V gene has CDR1 MNHEY and CDR2 SMNVEV (reference sequence).

CDR3: CAAARAGPSNQPQHF. CDR3 in DNA: TGTGCCGCAGCCCGGGCAGGGCCCTCCAATCAGCCCCAGCATTTT. The chain is built from TRBV28 and TRBJ1-5, with D maybe TRBD1 (5 bases). The CDR3 length is 15 residues. Trimming left V 11 bases short and J 3 bases short, with 20 bases between. The V gene's germline CDR1 is MDHEN and CDR2 SYDVKM.

The CDR3 loop is CASSLALAGGPDTQYF. The DNA of the CDR3 is TGTGCCAGCAGCTTAGCTCTAGCGGGGGGCCCGGATACGCAGTATTTT. This chain links TRBV7-2 with TRBJ2-3; 11 nucleotides agree with TRBD2. This CDR3 has 16 residues. The germline V gene has CDR1 SGHTA and CDR2 FQGNSA. V lost 0 bases to trimming and J lost 6 bases; unmatched junction nucleotides: 5.

The rearrangement joins TRBV5-6 to TRBJ2-5; 7 bases map to TRBD2. This CDR3 comprises 14 residues. Germline trimming cut 3 bases from V and 6 bases from J; bases unmatched to any gene: 8. Germline CDR1 is SGHDT and CDR2 is YYEEEE. CDR3 region: CASSWGGGGKTQYF. The CDR3 coding sequence is TGTGCCAGCAGCTGGGGCGGGGGAGGAAAGACCCAGTACTTC.

The chain has TRBV7-3 and TRBJ1-3, with D maybe TRBD1 (5 bases). Trimming stripped 3 bases from V and 0 bases from J, with 6 bases between. Germline V gives CDR1 SGHTA, CDR2 FQGTGA. The CDR3 runs to 14 residues. The CDR3 DNA reads as TGTGCCAGCAGCTTCGGGGGCTCTGGAAACACCATATATTTT. It specifies CASSFGGSGNTIYF. The whole variable domain, filled in from reference TRBV7-3 and TRBJ1-3, reads GAGVSQTPSNKVTEKGKYVELRCDPISGHTALYWYRQSLGQGPEFLIYFQGTGAADDSGLPNDRFFAVRPEGSVSTLKIQRTERGDSAVYLCASSFGGSGNTIYFGEGSWLTVV.

This chain connects TRBV30 to TRBJ2-2; TRBD1 aligns across 7 bases. The CDR3 runs to 15 residues. V trimming: 4 bases; J trimming: 2 bases; junction bases outside the gene matches: 7. Germline assignment: CDR1 GTSNPN and CDR2 SVGIG (reference sequence). CDR3 in DNA: TGTGCCTGGACACGACAGGGAATAAACACCGGGGAGCTGTTTTTT. Translating it yields CAWTRQGINTGELFF.

The chain has TRBV6-5 and TRBJ1-2, with unresolved D. The ends were cut back, 0 bases at V and 0 bases at J, with 8 bases in the middle. From germline, CDR1 is MNHEY and CDR2 SVGAGI. This CDR3 is built from 15 residues. Here the CDR3 reads CASSYSGGANYGYTF. CDR3 nucleotides: TGTGCCAGCAGTTACTCGGGAGGAGCTAACTATGGCTACACCTTC.